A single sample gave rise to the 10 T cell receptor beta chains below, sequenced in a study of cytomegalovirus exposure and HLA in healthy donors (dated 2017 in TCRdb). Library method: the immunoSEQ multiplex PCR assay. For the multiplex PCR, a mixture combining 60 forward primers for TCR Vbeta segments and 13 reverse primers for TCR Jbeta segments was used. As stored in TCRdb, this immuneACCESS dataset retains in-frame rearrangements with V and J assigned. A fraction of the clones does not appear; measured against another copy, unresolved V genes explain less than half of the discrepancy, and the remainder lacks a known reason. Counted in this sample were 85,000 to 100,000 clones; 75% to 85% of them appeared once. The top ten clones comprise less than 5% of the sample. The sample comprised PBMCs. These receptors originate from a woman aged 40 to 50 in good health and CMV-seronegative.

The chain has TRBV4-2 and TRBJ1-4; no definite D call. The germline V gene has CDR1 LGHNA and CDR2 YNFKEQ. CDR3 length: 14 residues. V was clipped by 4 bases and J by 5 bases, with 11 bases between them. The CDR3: CASSPSDWNEKLFF. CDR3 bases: TGTGCCAGCAGCCCTTCAGACTGGAATGAAAAACTGTTTTTT.

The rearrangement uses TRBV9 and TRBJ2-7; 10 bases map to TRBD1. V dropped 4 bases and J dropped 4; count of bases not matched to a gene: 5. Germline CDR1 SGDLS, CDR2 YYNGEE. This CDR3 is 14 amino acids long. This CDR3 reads CASSKGDRGYEQYF. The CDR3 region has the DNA TGTGCCAGCAGCAAAGGGGACAGGGGTTACGAGCAGTACTTC.

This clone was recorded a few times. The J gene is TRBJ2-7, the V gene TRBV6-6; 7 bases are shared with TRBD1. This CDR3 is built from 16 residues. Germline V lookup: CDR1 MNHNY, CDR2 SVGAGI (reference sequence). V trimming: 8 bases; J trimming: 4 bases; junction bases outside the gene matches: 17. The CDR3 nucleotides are TGTGCCAGCGCGAGAGGGGGCATTAACTTGGGGTACGAGCAGTACTTC. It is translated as CASARGGINLGYEQYF.

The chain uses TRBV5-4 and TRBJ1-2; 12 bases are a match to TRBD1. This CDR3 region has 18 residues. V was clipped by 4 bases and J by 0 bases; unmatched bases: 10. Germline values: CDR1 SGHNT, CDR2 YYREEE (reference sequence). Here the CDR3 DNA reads TGTGCCAGCAGCGGGGGGGGACAGGGGGCCTCTGCTAACTATGGCTACACCTTC. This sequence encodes CASSGGGQGASANYGYTF.

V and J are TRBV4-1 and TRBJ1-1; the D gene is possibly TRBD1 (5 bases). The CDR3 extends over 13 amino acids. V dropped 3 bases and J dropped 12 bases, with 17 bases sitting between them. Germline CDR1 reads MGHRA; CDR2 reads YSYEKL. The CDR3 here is CASSHWGRGVTFF. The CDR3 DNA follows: TGCGCCAGCAGCCATTGGGGACGGGGGGTTACTTTCTTT.

The CDR3 loop reads CASSQTVTDTQYF. The CDR3 region has the DNA TGTGCCAGCAGCCAGACAGTCACAGATACGCAGTATTTT. V usage is TRBV2 and J usage is TRBJ2-3, with D possibly TRBD1 on 5 matching bases. This CDR3 comprises 13 residues. The germline V gene has CDR1 SNHLY and CDR2 FYNNEI. Trimming left V 6 bases short and J 2 bases short, with 9 bases between.

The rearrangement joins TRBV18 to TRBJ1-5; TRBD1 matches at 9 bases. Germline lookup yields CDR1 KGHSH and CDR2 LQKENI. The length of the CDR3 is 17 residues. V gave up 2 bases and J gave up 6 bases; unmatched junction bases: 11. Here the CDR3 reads CASSPSNPGQGGQPQHF. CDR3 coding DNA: TGTGCCAGCTCACCATCAAACCCGGGACAGGGAGGTCAGCCCCAGCATTTT.

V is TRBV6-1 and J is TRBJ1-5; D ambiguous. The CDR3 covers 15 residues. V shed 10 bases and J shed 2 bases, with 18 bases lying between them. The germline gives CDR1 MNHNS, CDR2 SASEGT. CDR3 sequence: CATWAASVGNQPQHF. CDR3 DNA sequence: TGTGCCACCTGGGCCGCATCGGTAGGCAATCAGCCCCAGCATTTT.

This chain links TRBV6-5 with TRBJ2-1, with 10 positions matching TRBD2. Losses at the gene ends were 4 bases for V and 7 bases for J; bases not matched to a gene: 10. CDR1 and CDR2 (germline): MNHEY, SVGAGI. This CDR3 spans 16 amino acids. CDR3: CASSSAGAGGPNEQFF. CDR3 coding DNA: TGTGCCAGCAGTTCAGCCGGAGCGGGGGGGCCGAATGAGCAGTTCTTC.

The CDR3 is CASRTVYMNTEAFF. Here the CDR3 DNA reads TGTGCCAGCAGGACAGTCTACATGAACACTGAAGCTTTCTTT. The V call is TRBV19, the J call TRBJ1-1; weak D call: TRBD1 (6 bases). This CDR3 region has 14 residues. Germline assignment: CDR1 LNHDA and CDR2 SQIVND (reference sequence). Trimming removed 9 bases from V and 0 bases from J, with 14 bases in between.